This is a list of T cell receptor beta chains from one sample in a study of CD8 T cells in Susac syndrome. TCRdb re-analysed the immunoSEQ multiplex PCR reads in MiXCR, keeping a single row per CDR3 protein. The table has 95,000 to 150,000 distinct CDR3 sequences, 96% seen once. Sequenced: CD4+ T cells from PBMCs. Every receptor here comes from a human donor with Susac syndrome. CDR3s include the opening cysteine and the closing phenylalanine or tryptophan. Fields, in order: V gene, J gene, D gene, clone size, CDR3 protein, CDR3 DNA. A D gene is named only where the DNA matches it firmly. The size entry is marked missing in some rows and otherwise reads once, few, many or a size class.

V gene: TRBV27; J gene: TRBJ1-5; D gene: -; clone size: -; CDR3 protein: CASSPYSNQPQHF; CDR3 DNA: TGTGCCAGCAGTCCATATAGCAATCAGCCCCAGCATTTT
V gene: TRBV29-1; J gene: TRBJ2-7; D gene: TRBD2; clone size: -; CDR3 protein: CSVASGSYEQYF; CDR3 DNA: TGCAGCGTTGCCAGCGGGAGTTACGAGCAGTACTTC
V gene: TRBV7-2; J gene: TRBJ2-1; D gene: TRBD2; clone size: -; CDR3 protein: CASSPGTSGRAHGSHEQFF; CDR3 DNA: TGTGCCAGCAGCCCCGGGACTAGCGGGAGGGCCCACGGTAGCCATGAGCAGTTCTTC
V gene: TRBV2; J gene: TRBJ1-4; D gene: -; clone size: -; CDR3 protein: CASSRQGRETNEKLFF; CDR3 DNA: TGTGCCAGCAGCCGGCAGGGCAGAGAAACTAATGAAAAACTGTTTTTT
V gene: TRBV5-1; J gene: TRBJ1-1; D gene: -; clone size: -; CDR3 protein: CASSLSGDTEAFF; CDR3 DNA: TGCGCCAGCAGCTTGTCTGGGGACACTGAAGCTTTCTTT
V gene: TRBV5-6; J gene: TRBJ2-2; D gene: TRBD1; clone size: -; CDR3 protein: CASTRQGIWPGELFF; CDR3 DNA: TGTGCCAGCACCAGACAGGGAATCTGGCCCGGGGAGCTGTTTTTT
V gene: TRBV30; J gene: TRBJ2-3; D gene: -; clone size: -; CDR3 protein: CAWSAHRAPPSDTQYF; CDR3 DNA: TGTGCCTGGAGTGCCCACCGGGCCCCCCCCTCAGATACGCAGTATTTT
V gene: TRBV13; J gene: TRBJ1-1; D gene: -; clone size: -; CDR3 protein: CASSQRGTGNTEAFF; CDR3 DNA: TGTGCCAGCAGCCAACGCGGGACGGGGAACACTGAAGCTTTCTTT
V gene: TRBV5-1; J gene: TRBJ2-6; D gene: -; clone size: -; CDR3 protein: CASSQISGANVLTF; CDR3 DNA: TGCGCCAGCAGCCAAATCTCTGGGGCCAACGTCCTGACTTTC
V gene: TRBV24-1; J gene: TRBJ1-5; D gene: -; clone size: -; CDR3 protein: CATSDTGTNQPQHF; CDR3 DNA: TGTGCCACCAGTGATACCGGGACAAATCAGCCCCAGCATTTT
V gene: TRBV18; J gene: TRBJ2-1; D gene: TRBD2; clone size: -; CDR3 protein: CASPTRTSGYNEQFF; CDR3 DNA: TGTGCCAGCCCCACAAGGACTAGCGGTTACAATGAGCAGTTCTTC
V gene: TRBV12-3/TRBV12-4; J gene: TRBJ2-3; D gene: TRBD1; clone size: -; CDR3 protein: CASSRDRGHDTQYF; CDR3 DNA: TGTGCCAGCAGTCGGGACAGGGGGCACGATACGCAGTATTTT
V gene: TRBV27; J gene: TRBJ2-7; D gene: -; clone size: -; CDR3 protein: CASKLGAGYEQYF; CDR3 DNA: TGTGCCAGCAAACTTGGCGCAGGGTACGAGCAGTACTTC
V gene: TRBV2; J gene: TRBJ2-1; D gene: -; clone size: -; CDR3 protein: CASTVGSEQFF; CDR3 DNA: TGTGCCAGCACTGTGGGGAGTGAGCAGTTCTTC
V gene: TRBV20-1; J gene: TRBJ1-4; D gene: -; clone size: -; CDR3 protein: CSASLVDEKLFF; CDR3 DNA: TGCAGTGCTAGCCTAGTAGATGAAAAACTGTTTTTT
V gene: TRBV12-3/TRBV12-4; J gene: TRBJ2-7; D gene: -; clone size: -; CDR3 protein: CASSLIRGYEQYF; CDR3 DNA: TGTGCCAGCAGTTTAATCAGGGGATACGAGCAGTACTTC
V gene: TRBV29-1; J gene: TRBJ1-3; D gene: -; clone size: -; CDR3 protein: CSVALRLGGNTIYF; CDR3 DNA: TGCAGCGTTGCCCTGAGGCTTGGCGGAAACACCATATATTTT
V gene: TRBV20-1; J gene: TRBJ2-2; D gene: -; clone size: -; CDR3 protein: CSARESPGGGELFF; CDR3 DNA: TGCAGTGCTAGAGAAAGCCCTGGGGGCGGGGAGCTGTTTTTT
V gene: TRBV5-1; J gene: TRBJ2-7; D gene: -; clone size: few; CDR3 protein: CASSLQGPREEQYF; CDR3 DNA: TGCGCCAGCAGCTTACAGGGCCCCAGGGAGGAGCAGTACTTC
V gene: TRBV23-1; J gene: TRBJ2-1; D gene: TRBD2; clone size: -; CDR3 protein: CASSQGAVAGNEQFF; CDR3 DNA: TGCGCCAGCAGTCAAGGTGCGGTAGCGGGGAATGAGCAGTTCTTC
V gene: TRBV29-1; J gene: TRBJ2-1; D gene: TRBD2; clone size: -; CDR3 protein: CSVRRAGDLGNNEQFF; CDR3 DNA: TGCAGCGTTCGTCGGGCGGGGGACCTAGGGAACAATGAGCAGTTCTTC
V gene: TRBV5-6; J gene: TRBJ2-7; D gene: TRBD1; clone size: -; CDR3 protein: CASSFTGTGYYEQYF; CDR3 DNA: TGTGCCAGCAGCTTTACCGGGACAGGGTACTACGAGCAGTACTTC
V gene: TRBV20-1; J gene: TRBJ1-2; D gene: -; clone size: -; CDR3 protein: CSASRDTSNYGYTF; CDR3 DNA: TGCAGTGCTAGTAGGGACACTTCTAACTATGGCTACACCTTC
V gene: TRBV30; J gene: TRBJ1-5; D gene: -; clone size: -; CDR3 protein: CAWSADRRQPQHF; CDR3 DNA: TGTGCCTGGAGTGCCGATCGACGGCAGCCCCAGCATTTT
V gene: TRBV20-1; J gene: TRBJ2-7; D gene: -; clone size: -; CDR3 protein: CSASYGVGNYEQYF; CDR3 DNA: TGCAGTGCTAGCTACGGAGTGGGGAACTACGAGCAGTACTTC
V gene: TRBV29-1; J gene: TRBJ2-3; D gene: -; clone size: -; CDR3 protein: CSVEGGKGADTQYF; CDR3 DNA: TGCAGCGTCGAAGGGGGGAAGGGGGCAGATACGCAGTATTTT
V gene: TRBV20-1; J gene: TRBJ1-5; D gene: TRBD1; clone size: -; CDR3 protein: CSARDRGLPAQPQHF; CDR3 DNA: TGCAGTGCTCGCGACAGGGGGCTTCCTGCTCAGCCCCAGCATTTT
V gene: TRBV18; J gene: TRBJ1-1; D gene: -; clone size: -; CDR3 protein: CASSRAGPSPDLEAFF; CDR3 DNA: TGTGCCAGCTCACGGGCAGGCCCTTCTCCAGATCTCGAAGCTTTCTTT
V gene: TRBV9; J gene: TRBJ2-5; D gene: -; clone size: -; CDR3 protein: CASSGMGAGETQYF; CDR3 DNA: TGTGCCAGCTCGGGCATGGGGGCCGGGGAGACCCAGTACTTC
V gene: TRBV5-1; J gene: TRBJ2-7; D gene: -; clone size: -; CDR3 protein: CASSQRAGGQLEQYF; CDR3 DNA: TGCGCCAGCAGCCAAAGAGCCGGGGGCCAACTCGAGCAGTACTTC
V gene: TRBV23-1; J gene: TRBJ2-7; D gene: -; clone size: -; CDR3 protein: CASIVDSSEYEQYF; CDR3 DNA: TGCGCCAGCATCGTCGACAGCTCGGAGTACGAGCAGTACTTC
V gene: TRBV12-3/TRBV12-4; J gene: TRBJ1-5; D gene: TRBD1; clone size: once; CDR3 protein: CASRPGTGSNQPQHF; CDR3 DNA: TGTGCCAGCAGACCCGGGACAGGTAGCAATCAGCCCCAGCATTTT
V gene: TRBV5-1; J gene: TRBJ2-3; D gene: -; clone size: few; CDR3 protein: CASSLFVQGTDTQYF; CDR3 DNA: TGCGCCAGCAGCTTGTTTGTACAGGGCACAGATACGCAGTATTTT
V gene: TRBV7-7; J gene: TRBJ2-5; D gene: -; clone size: -; CDR3 protein: CASSSSGRGETQYF; CDR3 DNA: TGTGCTAGCAGTAGCTCGGGGCGCGGGGAGACCCAGTACTTC
V gene: TRBV25-1; J gene: TRBJ2-7; D gene: -; clone size: -; CDR3 protein: CASSPLERSYEQYF; CDR3 DNA: TGTGCCAGCAGTCCCCTCGAGCGATCCTACGAGCAGTACTTC
V gene: TRBV4-2; J gene: TRBJ1-1; D gene: -; clone size: -; CDR3 protein: CASSPWDGEAFF; CDR3 DNA: TGTGCCAGCAGCCCCTGGGACGGTGAAGCTTTCTTT
V gene: TRBV10-3; J gene: TRBJ2-1; D gene: -; clone size: once; CDR3 protein: CAISALNNEQFF; CDR3 DNA: TGTGCCATCAGTGCTTTAAACAATGAGCAGTTCTTC
V gene: TRBV4-1; J gene: TRBJ2-2; D gene: -; clone size: -; CDR3 protein: CASSQDWGPGELFF; CDR3 DNA: TGCGCCAGCAGCCAAGACTGGGGTCCCGGGGAGCTGTTTTTT
V gene: TRBV29-1; J gene: TRBJ1-2; D gene: -; clone size: -; CDR3 protein: CSVEDRGSPGGYTF; CDR3 DNA: TGCAGCGTTGAAGATCGGGGGAGCCCCGGGGGCTACACCTTC
V gene: TRBV7-9; J gene: TRBJ2-1; D gene: -; clone size: -; CDR3 protein: CALISIGDEQFF; CDR3 DNA: TGTGCCCTGATTAGCATTGGGGATGAGCAGTTCTTC
V gene: TRBV13; J gene: TRBJ2-7; D gene: TRBD1; clone size: -; CDR3 protein: CASSKMGTETYEQYF; CDR3 DNA: TGTGCCAGCAGCAAAATGGGGACAGAAACCTACGAGCAGTACTTC
V gene: TRBV4-2; J gene: TRBJ2-1; D gene: -; clone size: -; CDR3 protein: CASSQAPGAGSEQFF; CDR3 DNA: TGTGCCAGCAGCCAAGCCCCAGGGGCGGGGAGTGAGCAGTTCTTC
V gene: TRBV5-1; J gene: TRBJ2-3; D gene: TRBD2; clone size: -; CDR3 protein: CASSSSGRWNTDTQYF; CDR3 DNA: TGCGCCAGCAGCTCCAGCGGGAGATGGAACACAGATACGCAGTATTTT
V gene: TRBV12-3/TRBV12-4; J gene: TRBJ1-5; D gene: -; clone size: -; CDR3 protein: CASSRQEDQPQHF; CDR3 DNA: TGTGCCAGCAGTCGACAGGAAGATCAGCCCCAGCATTTT